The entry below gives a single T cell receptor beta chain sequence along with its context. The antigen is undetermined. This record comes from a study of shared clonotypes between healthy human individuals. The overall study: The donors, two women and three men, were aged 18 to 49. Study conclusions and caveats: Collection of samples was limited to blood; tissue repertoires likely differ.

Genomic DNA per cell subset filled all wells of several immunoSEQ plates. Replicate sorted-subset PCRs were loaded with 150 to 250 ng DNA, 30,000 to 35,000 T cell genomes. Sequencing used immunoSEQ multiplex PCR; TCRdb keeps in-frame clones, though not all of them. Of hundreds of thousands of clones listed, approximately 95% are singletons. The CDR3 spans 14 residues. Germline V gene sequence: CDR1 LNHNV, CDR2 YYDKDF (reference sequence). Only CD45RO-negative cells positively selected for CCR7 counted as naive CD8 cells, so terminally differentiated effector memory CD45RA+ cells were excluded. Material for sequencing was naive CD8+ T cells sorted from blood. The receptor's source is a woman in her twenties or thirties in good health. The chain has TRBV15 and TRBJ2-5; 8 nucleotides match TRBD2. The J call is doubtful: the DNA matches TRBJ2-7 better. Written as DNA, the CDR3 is TGTGCCACCAGCGGGAGCGGGAGTGAGTACGAGCAGTACTTC. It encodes CATSGSGSEYEQYF.